This TCR beta chain stems from a study of radiation and T cells in renal cell carcinoma. This clone was observed a few times. Time point described: blood 4 weeks post-SBRT, at nephrectomy. Treatment: 15 Gy SBRT to primary tumor, nephrectomy 4 weeks later. The repertoire was sequenced with immunoSEQ multiplex PCR; TCRdb's copy has only in-frame clones and lacks some. The repertoire consists of about 90,000 clones, with approximately 80% occurring once and the leading ten covering approximately 7.3%. This clonotype was obtained from a man aged 60 to 75 with renal cell carcinoma. Source: blood, taken from a patient whose treatment included radiotherapy and nephrectomy.

The CDR3 DNA reads TGTGCCAGCAGCCAAGCCTACAGGGTCTCGGGCTATGGCTACACCTTC. Translation gives CASSQAYRVSGYGYTF. The rearrangement uses TRBV4-2 and TRBJ1-2, with a possible D match to TRBD1 (6 bases). Deletions cut 1 base from V and 4 bases from J, with 16 bases between. This CDR3 has 16 amino acids. Germline-derived CDR1 and CDR2 are LGHNA and YNFKEQ.